The entry below describes one TCR beta chain. The data belong to a study of blood T cell repertoires in COVID-19. The study drew participants aged about 18 to 90 years from some 25 US areas. Participants' own reports of clinical history determined their cohort assignment. In the original processing: Nucleated cell number was recorded as an estimate derived from reference gene primer amplification. Assay used: immunoSEQ multiplex PCR; TCRdb lists only in-frame clones, some missing. The DNA gave D and trimming, while V, J and clone size come from that table. The sample lists about 280,000 clones; about nine tenths were seen once. After removal of 1 base from V and 7 bases from J, the junction contained 11 bases not matched to a gene. CDR1 and CDR2 (germline): LGHDT, YNNKEL (reference sequence). The CDR3 totals 16 residues.

This clonotype originated in a woman aged 25 to 45 with acute COVID-19. The chain links TRBV3-1 (or the pseudogene TRBV3-2) to TRBJ2-7, with 9 positions matching TRBD2. Sequenced material: PBMCs or T cells enriched from blood (not recorded which). The CDR3 is CASSQGPAGGPREQYF. CDR3 DNA: TGTGCCAGCAGCCAAGGGCCAGCGGGAGGTCCCCGGGAGCAGTACTTC.